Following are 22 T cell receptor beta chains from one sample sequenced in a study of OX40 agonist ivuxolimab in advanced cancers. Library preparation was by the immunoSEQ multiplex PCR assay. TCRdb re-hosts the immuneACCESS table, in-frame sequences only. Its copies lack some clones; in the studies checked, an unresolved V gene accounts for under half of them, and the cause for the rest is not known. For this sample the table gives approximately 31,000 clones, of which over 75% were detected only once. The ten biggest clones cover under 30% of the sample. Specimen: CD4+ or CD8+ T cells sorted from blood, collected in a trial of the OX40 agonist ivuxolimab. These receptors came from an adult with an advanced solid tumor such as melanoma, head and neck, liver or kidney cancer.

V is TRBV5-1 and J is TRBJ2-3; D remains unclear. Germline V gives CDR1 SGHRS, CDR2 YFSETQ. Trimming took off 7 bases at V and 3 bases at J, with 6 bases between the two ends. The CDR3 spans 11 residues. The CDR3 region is CASLGTDTQYF. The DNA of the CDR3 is TGCGCCAGCCTGGGAACAGATACGCAGTATTTT.

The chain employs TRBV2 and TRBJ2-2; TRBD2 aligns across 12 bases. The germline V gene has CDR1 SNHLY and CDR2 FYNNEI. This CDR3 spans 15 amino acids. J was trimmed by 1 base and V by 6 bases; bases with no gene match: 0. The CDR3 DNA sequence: TGTGCCAGCAGACTAGCGGGAGGGAACACCGGGGAGCTGTTTTTT. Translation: CASRLAGGNTGELFF.

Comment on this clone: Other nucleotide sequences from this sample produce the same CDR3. The CDR3 coding sequence is TGTGCCAGCAGCAAGTTAGCCAAAAACATTCAGTACTTC. Translation gives CASSKLAKNIQYF. The chain has TRBV28 and TRBJ2-4; no clear D. Germline CDR1 reads MDHEN; CDR2 reads SYDVKM. The CDR3 runs to 13 residues. The V gene lost 6 bases and the J gene lost 0 bases, with 6 bases spanning the gap.

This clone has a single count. Here the CDR3 DNA reads TGCAGCGTGGGGGACAGGGTCAATGAGCAGTTCTTC. It specifies CSVGDRVNEQFF. The rearrangement joins TRBV29-1 to TRBJ2-1, with TRBD1 identical over 9 bases. CDR1 is SQVTM, CDR2 ANQGSEA, per germline. CDR3 size: 12 residues. V lost 6 bases and J lost 6; bases outside the gene matches: 3.

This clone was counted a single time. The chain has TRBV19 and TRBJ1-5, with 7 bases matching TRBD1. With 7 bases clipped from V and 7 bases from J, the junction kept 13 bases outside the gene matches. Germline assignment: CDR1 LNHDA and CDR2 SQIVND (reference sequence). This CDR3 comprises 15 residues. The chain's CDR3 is CASTFGQAVGQPQHF. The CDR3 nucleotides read TGTGCCAGTACCTTCGGACAGGCCGTCGGGCAGCCCCAGCATTTT.

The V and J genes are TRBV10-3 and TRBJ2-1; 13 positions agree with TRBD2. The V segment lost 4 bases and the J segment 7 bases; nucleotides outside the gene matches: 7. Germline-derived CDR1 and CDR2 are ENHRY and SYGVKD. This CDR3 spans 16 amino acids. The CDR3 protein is CAISASLAGGRNEQFF. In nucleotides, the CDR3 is TGTGCCATCAGTGCTTCACTAGCGGGAGGGCGAAATGAGCAGTTCTTC.

The CDR3, as DNA: TGTGCCAGCTCACCAACAAGCGGAGATTACAATGAGCAGTTCTTC. It yields the protein CASSPTSGDYNEQFF. The chain carries TRBV18 and TRBJ2-1, with D perhaps matching TRBD2 (5 bases). The CDR3 consists of 15 residues. V gave up 2 bases and J gave up 4 bases, with 12 bases separating them. Germline loops: CDR1 KGHSH, CDR2 LQKENI.

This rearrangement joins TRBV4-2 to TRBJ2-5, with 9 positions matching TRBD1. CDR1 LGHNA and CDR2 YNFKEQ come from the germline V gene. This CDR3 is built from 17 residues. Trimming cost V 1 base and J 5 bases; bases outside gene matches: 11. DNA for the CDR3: TGTGCCAGCAGCCAAGTCGGCGGGGACAGGGTTTGGGAGACCCAGTACTTC. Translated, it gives CASSQVGGDRVWETQYF.

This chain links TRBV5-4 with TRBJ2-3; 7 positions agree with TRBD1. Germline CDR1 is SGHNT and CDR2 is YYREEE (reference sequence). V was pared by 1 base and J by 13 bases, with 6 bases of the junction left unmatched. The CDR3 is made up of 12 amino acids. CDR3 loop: CASSLRGQREYF. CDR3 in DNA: TGTGCCAGCAGCTTGAGGGGACAGCGAGAGTATTTT.

The CDR3 loop reads CASSRYYRTGADEQYF. CDR3 nucleotide sequence: TGTGCCAGCAGTCGATATTACAGGACCGGGGCGGACGAGCAGTACTTC. This chain joins TRBV7-9 and TRBJ2-7; D may be TRBD1 or TRBD2 (5 bases each). The germline V gene encodes CDR1 SEHNR and CDR2 FQNEAQ (reference sequence). The CDR3 length is 16 residues. V gave up 6 bases and J gave up 5 bases, with 23 bases separating them.

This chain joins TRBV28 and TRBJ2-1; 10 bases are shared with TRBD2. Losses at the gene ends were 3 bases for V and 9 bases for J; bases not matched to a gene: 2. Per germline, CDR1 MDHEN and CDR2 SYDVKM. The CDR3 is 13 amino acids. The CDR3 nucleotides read TGTGCCAGCAGTTTCAGCGGGAGGGGTGAGCAGTTCTTC. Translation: CASSFSGRGEQFF.

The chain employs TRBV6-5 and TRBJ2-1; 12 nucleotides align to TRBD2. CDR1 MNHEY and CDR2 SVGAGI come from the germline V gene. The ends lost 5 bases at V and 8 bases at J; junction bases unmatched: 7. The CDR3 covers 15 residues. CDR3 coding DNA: TGTGCCAGCAGTCGTCTAGCGGGAGGGCCGGATGAGCAGTTCTTC. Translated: CASSRLAGGPDEQFF.

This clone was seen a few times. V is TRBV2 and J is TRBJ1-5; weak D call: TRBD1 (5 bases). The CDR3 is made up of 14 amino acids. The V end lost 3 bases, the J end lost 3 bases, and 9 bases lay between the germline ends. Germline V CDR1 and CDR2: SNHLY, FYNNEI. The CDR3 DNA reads TGTGCCAGCAGTGACGGGGACTCCAATCAGCCCCAGCATTTT. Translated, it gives CASSDGDSNQPQHF.

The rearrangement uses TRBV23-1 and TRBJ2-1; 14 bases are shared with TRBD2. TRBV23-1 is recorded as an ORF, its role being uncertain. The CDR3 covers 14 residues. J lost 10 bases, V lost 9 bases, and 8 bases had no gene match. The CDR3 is CARGTSGSRGEQFF. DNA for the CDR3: TGCGCCAGGGGGACTAGCGGGAGTCGTGGGGAGCAGTTCTTC.

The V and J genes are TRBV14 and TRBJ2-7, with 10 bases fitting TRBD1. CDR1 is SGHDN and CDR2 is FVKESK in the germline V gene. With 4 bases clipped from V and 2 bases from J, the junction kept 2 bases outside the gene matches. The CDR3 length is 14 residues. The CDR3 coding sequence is TGTGCCAGCAGCCCAGACAGGGGGCCCTACGAGCAGTACTTC. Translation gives CASSPDRGPYEQYF.

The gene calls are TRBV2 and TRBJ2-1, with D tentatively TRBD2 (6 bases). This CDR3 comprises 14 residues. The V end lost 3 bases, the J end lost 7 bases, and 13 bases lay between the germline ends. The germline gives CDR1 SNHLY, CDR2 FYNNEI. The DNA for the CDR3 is TGTGCCAGCAGTGAGGGGCTAGCGCGGAATGAGCAGTTCTTC. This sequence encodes CASSEGLARNEQFF.

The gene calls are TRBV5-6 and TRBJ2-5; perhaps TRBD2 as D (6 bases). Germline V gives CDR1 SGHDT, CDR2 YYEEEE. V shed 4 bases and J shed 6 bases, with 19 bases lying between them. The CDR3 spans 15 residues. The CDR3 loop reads CASSRIATGVKTQYF. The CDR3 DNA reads TGTGCCAGCAGCCGGATAGCAACGGGAGTCAAGACCCAGTACTTC.

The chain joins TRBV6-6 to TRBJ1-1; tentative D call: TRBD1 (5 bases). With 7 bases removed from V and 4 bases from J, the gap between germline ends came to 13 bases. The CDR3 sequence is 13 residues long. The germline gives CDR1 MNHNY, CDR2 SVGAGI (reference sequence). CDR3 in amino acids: CASTPPGGTEAFF. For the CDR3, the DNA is TGTGCCAGCACCCCCCCGGGGGGCACTGAAGCTTTCTTT.

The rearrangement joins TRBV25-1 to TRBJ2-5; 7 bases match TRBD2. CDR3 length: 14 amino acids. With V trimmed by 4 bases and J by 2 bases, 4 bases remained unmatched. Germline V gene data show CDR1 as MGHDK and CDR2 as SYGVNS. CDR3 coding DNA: TGTGCCAGCAGTGGGGACTACCTACAAGAGACCCAGTACTTC. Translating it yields CASSGDYLQETQYF.

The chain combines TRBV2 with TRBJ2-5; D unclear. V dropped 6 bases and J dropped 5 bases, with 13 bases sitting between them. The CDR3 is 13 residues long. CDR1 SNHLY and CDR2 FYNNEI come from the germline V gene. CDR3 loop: CASSPVSRETQYF. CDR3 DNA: TGTGCCAGCAGCCCAGTGTCGCGGGAGACCCAGTACTTC.

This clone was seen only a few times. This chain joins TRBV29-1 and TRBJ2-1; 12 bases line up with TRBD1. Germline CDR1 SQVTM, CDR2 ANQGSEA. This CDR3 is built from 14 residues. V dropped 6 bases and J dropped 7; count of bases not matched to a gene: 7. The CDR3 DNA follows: TGCAGCGTCGACCCGGGACAGGGGGCGAATGAGCAGTTCTTC. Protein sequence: CSVDPGQGANEQFF.

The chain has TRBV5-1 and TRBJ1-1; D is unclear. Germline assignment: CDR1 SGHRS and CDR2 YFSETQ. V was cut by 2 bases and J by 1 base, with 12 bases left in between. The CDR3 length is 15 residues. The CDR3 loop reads CASSFIGGSNTEAFF. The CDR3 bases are TGCGCCAGCAGCTTCATCGGAGGGTCGAACACTGAAGCTTTCTTT.